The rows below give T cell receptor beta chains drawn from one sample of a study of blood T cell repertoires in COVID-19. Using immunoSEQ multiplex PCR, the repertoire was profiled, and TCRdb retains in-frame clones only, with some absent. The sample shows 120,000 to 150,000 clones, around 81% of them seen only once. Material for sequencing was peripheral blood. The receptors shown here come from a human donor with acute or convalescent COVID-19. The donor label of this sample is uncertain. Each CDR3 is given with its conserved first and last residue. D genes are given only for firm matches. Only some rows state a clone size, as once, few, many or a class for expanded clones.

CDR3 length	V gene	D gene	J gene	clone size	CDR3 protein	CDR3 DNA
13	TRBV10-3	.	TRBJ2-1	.	CASTGASYNEQFF	TGTGCCTCGACAGGAGCCAGCTACAATGAGCAGTTCTTC
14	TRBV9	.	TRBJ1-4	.	CASSVGALREKLFF	TGTGCCAGCAGCGTCGGAGCCCTACGGGAAAAACTGTTTTTT
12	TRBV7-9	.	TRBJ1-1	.	CASTSGGSEAFF	TGTGCCAGCACTTCGGGAGGGTCTGAAGCTTTCTTT
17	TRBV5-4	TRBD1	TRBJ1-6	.	CASSPGGRSSYNSPLHF	TGTGCCAGCAGCCCAGGGGGCCGGAGCTCCTATAATTCACCCCTCCACTTT
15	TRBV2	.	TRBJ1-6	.	CASRQDSSYNSPLHF	TGTGCCAGCAGACAGGATAGCTCCTATAATTCACCCCTCCACTTT
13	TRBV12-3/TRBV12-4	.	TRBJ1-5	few	CASSSPGLWPQHF	TGTGCCAGCAGTTCCCCTGGACTCTGGCCCCAGCATTTT
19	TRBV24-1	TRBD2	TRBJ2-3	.	CATSDIKGTSTSSTDTQYF	TGTGCCACCAGTGACATTAAAGGGACTAGCACCAGTAGCACAGATACGCAGTATTTT
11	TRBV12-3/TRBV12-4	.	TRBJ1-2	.	CAISGKGGYTF	TGTGCCATATCAGGGAAGGGTGGCTACACCTTC
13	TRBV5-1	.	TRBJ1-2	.	CASSLEDSTGYTF	TGCGCCAGCAGCTTGGAGGACAGTACTGGCTACACCTTC
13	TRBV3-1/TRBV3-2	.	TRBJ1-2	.	CASSLGGGDGYTF	TGTGCCAGCAGCCTGGGGGGGGGCGATGGCTACACCTTC
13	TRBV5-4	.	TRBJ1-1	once	CASSLGTLTEAFF	TGTGCCAGCAGCTTGGGGACACTCACTGAAGCTTTCTTT
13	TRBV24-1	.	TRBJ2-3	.	CATSYGGQDTQYF	TGTGCCACCAGTTACGGGGGTCAAGATACGCAGTATTTT
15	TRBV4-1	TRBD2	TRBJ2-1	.	CASSAGLAGNNEQFF	TGCGCCAGCAGCGCGGGACTAGCGGGCAACAATGAGCAGTTCTTC
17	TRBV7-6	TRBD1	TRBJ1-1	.	CASSFGQGAMGVTEAFF	TGTGCCAGCAGCTTCGGACAGGGGGCTATGGGAGTCACTGAAGCTTTCTTT
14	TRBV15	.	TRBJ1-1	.	CATSRGQPNTEAFF	TGTGCCACCAGCAGAGGACAGCCAAACACTGAAGCTTTCTTT
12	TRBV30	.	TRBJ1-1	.	CAWSGQLWYVFF	TGTGCCTGGAGTGGCCAACTCTGGTATGTTTTCTTT
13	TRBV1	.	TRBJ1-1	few	CTKNSSHSTEAFF	TGCACCAAGAACTCTTCCCATTCCACTGAAGCTTTCTTT
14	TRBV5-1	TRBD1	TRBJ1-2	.	CASSPTGSSYGYTF	TGCGCCAGCAGCCCGACAGGGTCGAGCTATGGCTACACCTTC
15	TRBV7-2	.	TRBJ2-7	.	CASSFKGVYAYEQYF	TGTGCCAGCAGCTTCAAGGGGGTATACGCGTACGAGCAGTACTTC
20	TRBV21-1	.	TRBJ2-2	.	CASNIINGTGGLADTGELFF	TGTGCCAGCAATATCATCAATGGGACAGGGGGATTGGCGGACACCGGGGAGCTGTTTTTT
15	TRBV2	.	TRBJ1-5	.	CASSSLATEFQPQHF	TGTGCCAGCAGTTCCCTGGCTACGGAGTTTCAGCCCCAGCATTTT
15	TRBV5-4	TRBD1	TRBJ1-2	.	CASSSWTGDGYGYTF	TGTGCCAGCAGCTCGTGGACAGGGGATGGTTATGGCTACACCTTC
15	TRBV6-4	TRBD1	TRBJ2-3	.	CASSATGASTDTQYF	TGTGCCAGCAGCGCGACAGGGGCTAGCACAGATACGCAGTATTTT
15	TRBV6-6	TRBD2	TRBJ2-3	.	CASSLRGVGTDTQYF	TGTGCCAGCAGTCTCCGGGGGGTTGGGACAGATACGCAGTATTTT
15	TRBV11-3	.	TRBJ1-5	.	CASSFGGFSNQPQHF	TGTGCCAGCAGCTTCGGGGGTTTTAGCAATCAGCCCCAGCATTTT
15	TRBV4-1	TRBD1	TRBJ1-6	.	CASSLGGQGNSPLHF	TGCGCCAGCAGCCTAGGGGGACAGGGGAATTCACCCCTCCACTTT
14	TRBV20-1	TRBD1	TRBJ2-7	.	CSASATGIFYEQYF	TGCAGTGCTAGTGCGACAGGGATTTTTTACGAGCAGTACTTC
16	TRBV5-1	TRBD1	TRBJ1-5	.	CASSYGGTGLNQPQHF	TGCGCCAGCAGCTATGGGGGGACAGGGCTTAATCAGCCCCAGCATTTT
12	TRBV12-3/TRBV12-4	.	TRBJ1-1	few	CASSSQGTEAFF	TGTGCCAGCAGCTCTCAGGGGACTGAAGCTTTCTTT
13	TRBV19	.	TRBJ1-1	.	CASSIGKNTEAFF	TGTGCCAGTAGTATCGGTAAGAACACTGAAGCTTTCTTT
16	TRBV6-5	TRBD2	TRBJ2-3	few	CASSYLPGGRTDTQYF	TGTGCCAGCAGTTACCTCCCGGGGGGGCGGACAGATACGCAGTATTTT
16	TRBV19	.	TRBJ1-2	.	CASSIGTRNLIYGYTF	TGTGCCAGTAGTATCGGGACACGCAACTTGATCTATGGCTACACCTTC
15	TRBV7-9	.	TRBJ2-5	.	CASSLPSGGQETQYF	TGTGCCAGCAGCTTACCGTCCGGGGGCCAAGAGACCCAGTACTTC
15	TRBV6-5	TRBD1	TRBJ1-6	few	CASSSLTGGRSPLHF	TGTGCCAGCAGTTCGCTAACAGGGGGCAGATCACCCCTCCACTTT
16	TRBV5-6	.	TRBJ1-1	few	CASSPALKRGNTEAFF	TGTGCCAGCAGCCCGGCCCTCAAACGGGGGAACACTGAAGCTTTCTTT
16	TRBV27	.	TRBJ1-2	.	CASSLSGRGQIYGYTF	TGTGCCAGCAGTTTATCGGGCAGGGGACAAATCTATGGCTACACCTTC
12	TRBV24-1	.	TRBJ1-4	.	CATSDLSGRVFF	TGTGCCACCAGTGATTTGTCCGGCAGGGTGTTTTTT
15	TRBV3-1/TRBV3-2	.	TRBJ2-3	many	CASSLSGSSYDTQYF	TGTGCCAGCTCCCTAAGCGGGTCATCGTACGATACGCAGTATTTT
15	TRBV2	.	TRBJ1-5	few	CASREQGLSNQPQHF	TGTGCCAGCAGGGAGCAGGGCCTTAGCAATCAGCCCCAGCATTTT
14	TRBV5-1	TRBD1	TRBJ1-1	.	CASSPWTGGYEAFF	TGCGCCAGCAGCCCCTGGACAGGGGGGTATGAAGCTTTCTTT
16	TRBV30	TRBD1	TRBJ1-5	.	CAWCWVRDRVNQPQHF	TGTGCCTGGTGCTGGGTTCGGGACAGGGTCAATCAGCCCCAGCATTTT
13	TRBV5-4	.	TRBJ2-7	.	CASSPGVNREGYF	TGTGCCAGCAGCCCCGGGGTCAATAGGGAAGGGTACTTC
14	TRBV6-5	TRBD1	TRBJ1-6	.	CASSRQGYNSPLHF	TGTGCCAGCAGCAGACAGGGTTATAATTCACCCCTCCACTTT
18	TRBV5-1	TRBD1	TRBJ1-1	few	CASSAGTGNPKWNTEAFF	TGCGCCAGCAGCGCCGGGACAGGGAACCCTAAATGGAACACTGAAGCTTTCTTT
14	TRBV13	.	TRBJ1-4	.	CASSFGGSNEKLFF	TGTGCCAGCAGCTTTGGGGGGTCTAATGAAAAACTGTTTTTT
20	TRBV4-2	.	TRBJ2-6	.	CASSQVVLQGSVSGANVLTF	TGTGCCAGCAGCCAAGTGGTATTACAGGGATCCGTCTCTGGGGCCAACGTCCTGACTTTC
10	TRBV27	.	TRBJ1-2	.	CASRSYGYTF	TGTGCCAGCAGGAGCTATGGCTACACCTTC
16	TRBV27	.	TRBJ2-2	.	CASSLYSTGNTGELFF	TGTGCCAGCAGTTTATACTCGACAGGCAACACCGGGGAGCTGTTTTTT